The clone carrying this T cell receptor beta chain was seen a handful of times. TCRdb re-called the 5' RACE reads through MiXCR, storing one row per CDR3 protein. Among around 58,000 distinct CDR3 sequences listed, roughly 19% were seen once. The data belong to a study of HIV-infected patients and healthy controls. CDR1 and CDR2 from the germline V gene are SEHNR and FQNEAQ (reference sequence). V was clipped by 5 bases and J by 6 bases; unmatched bases: 11. The CDR3 consists of 15 residues. The rearrangement joins TRBV7-9 to TRBJ1-2, with 8 bases matching TRBD1. The sample taken for sequencing was CD4+ T cells from blood. The sequence derives from a human donor in good health. The CDR3 sequence is CASSTRTGLSNGYTF. The CDR3 nucleotides are TGTGCCAGCAGCACTAGGACAGGGCTATCCAATGGCTACACCTTC.